The present entry profiles one T cell receptor beta chain with its context. Germline CDR1 GTSNPN, CDR2 SVGIG (reference sequence). Trimming stripped 6 bases from V and 4 bases from J, with 18 bases between. The CDR3 sequence is 14 residues long. The record originates from a study of vaccination and CD4 T cells after COVID-19. Study-wide context: With roughly ten mild cases and one severe, convalescent patients were SARS-CoV-2 positive by nasal swab PCR. Post-COVID draws came a median approximately 93 days after diagnosis (range 35 to 161). Convalescents were six males and four females, two of them Hispanic.

In TCRdb, the PCR reads were re-called with MiXCR into one record per CDR3 protein. The data contain some 20,000 distinct CDR3 sequences, around three fifths of them seen just once; the ten biggest clones take up roughly 1.1%. The chain uses TRBV30 and TRBJ1-2; possible D gene TRBD1, 6 bases. The source of this sequence is a human donor who had recovered from COVID-19. The source material was CD4+ T cells from blood, sampled after SARS-CoV-2 vaccination. CDR3 bases: TGTGCCTGCCCTATGGAACAGGGCCGCTATGGCTACACCTTC. The encoded protein is CACPMEQGRYGYTF.